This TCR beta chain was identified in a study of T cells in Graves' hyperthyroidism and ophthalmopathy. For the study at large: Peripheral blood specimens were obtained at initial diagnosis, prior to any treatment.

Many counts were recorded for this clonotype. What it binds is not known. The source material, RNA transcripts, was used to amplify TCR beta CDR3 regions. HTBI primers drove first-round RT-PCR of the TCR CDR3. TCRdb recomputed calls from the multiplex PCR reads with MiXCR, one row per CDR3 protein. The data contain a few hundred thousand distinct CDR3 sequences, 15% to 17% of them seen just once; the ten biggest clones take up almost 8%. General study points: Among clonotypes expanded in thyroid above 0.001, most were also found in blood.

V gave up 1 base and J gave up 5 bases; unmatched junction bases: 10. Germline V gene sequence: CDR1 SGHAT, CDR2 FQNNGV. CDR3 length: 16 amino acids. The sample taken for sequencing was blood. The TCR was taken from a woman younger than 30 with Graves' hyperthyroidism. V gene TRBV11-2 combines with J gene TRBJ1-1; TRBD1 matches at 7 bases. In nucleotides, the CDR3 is TGTGCCAGCAGCTTAGGGGTCCGACAGGGTGGTACTGAAGCTTTCTTT. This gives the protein CASSLGVRQGGTEAFF.